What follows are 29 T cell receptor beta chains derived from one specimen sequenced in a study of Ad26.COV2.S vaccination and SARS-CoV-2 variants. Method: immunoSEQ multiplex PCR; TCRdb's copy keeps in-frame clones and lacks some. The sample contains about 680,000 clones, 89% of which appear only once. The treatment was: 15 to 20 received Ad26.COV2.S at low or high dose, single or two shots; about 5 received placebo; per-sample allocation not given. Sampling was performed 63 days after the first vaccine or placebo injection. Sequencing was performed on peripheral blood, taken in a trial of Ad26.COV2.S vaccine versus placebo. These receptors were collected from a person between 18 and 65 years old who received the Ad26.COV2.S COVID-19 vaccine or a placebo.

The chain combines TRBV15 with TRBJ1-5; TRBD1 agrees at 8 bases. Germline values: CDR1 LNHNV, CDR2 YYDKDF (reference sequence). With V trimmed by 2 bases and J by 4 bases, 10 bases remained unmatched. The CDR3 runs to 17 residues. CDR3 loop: CATSRRRTGTVNQPQHF. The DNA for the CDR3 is TGTGCCACCAGCAGAAGACGGACAGGGACGGTGAATCAGCCCCAGCATTTT.

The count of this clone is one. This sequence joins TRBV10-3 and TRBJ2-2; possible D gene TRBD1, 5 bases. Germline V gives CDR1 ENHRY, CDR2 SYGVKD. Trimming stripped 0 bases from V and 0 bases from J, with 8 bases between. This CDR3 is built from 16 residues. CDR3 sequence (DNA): TGTGCCATCAGTGAGTCAACAGGTGCGAACACCGGGGAGCTGTTTTTT. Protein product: CAISESTGANTGELFF.

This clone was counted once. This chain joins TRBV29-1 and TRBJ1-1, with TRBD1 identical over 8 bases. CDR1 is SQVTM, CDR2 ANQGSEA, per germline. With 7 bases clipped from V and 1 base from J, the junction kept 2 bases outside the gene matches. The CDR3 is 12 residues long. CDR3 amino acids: CSAGQGNTEAFF. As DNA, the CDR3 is TGCAGCGCCGGACAGGGGAACACTGAAGCTTTCTTT.

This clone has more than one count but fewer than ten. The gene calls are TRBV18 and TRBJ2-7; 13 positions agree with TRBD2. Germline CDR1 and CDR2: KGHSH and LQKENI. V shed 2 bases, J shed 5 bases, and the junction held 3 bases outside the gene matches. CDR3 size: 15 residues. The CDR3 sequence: CASSPGTSGINEQYF. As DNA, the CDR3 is TGTGCCAGCTCACCAGGGACTAGCGGGATCAACGAGCAGTACTTC.

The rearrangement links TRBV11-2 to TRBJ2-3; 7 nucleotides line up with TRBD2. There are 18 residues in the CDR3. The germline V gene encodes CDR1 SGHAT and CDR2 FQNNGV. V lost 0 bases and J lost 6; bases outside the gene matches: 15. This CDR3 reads CASSLDAAAGFSSDTQYF. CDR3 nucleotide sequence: TGTGCCAGCAGCTTAGATGCGGCAGCGGGGTTCTCATCCGATACGCAGTATTTT.

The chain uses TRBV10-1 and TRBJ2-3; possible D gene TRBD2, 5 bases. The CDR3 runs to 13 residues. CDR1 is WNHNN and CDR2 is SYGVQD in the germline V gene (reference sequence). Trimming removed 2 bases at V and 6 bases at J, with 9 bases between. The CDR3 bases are TGCGCCAGCAGTGAGCGGGAAGCGGATACGCAGTATTTT. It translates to CASSEREADTQYF.

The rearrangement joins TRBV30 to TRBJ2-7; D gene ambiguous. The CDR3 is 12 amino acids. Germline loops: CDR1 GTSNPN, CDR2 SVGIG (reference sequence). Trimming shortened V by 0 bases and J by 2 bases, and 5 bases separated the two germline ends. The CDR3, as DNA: TGTGCCTGGAGTGTAACCCCCTACGAGCAGTACTTC. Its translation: CAWSVTPYEQYF.

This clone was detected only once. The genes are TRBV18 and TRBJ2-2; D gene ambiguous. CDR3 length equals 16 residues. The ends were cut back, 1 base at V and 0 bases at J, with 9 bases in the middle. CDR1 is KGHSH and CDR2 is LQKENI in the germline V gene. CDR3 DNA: TGTGCCAGCTCACCACAGACCCCCTCGAACACCGGGGAGCTGTTTTTT. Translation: CASSPQTPSNTGELFF.

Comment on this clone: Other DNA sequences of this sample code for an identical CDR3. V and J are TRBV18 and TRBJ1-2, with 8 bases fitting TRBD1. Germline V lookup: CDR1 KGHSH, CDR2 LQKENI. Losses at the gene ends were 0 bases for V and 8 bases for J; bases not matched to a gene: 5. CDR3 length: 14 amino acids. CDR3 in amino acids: CASSPPGQGGGYTF. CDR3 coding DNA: TGTGCCAGCTCACCACCCGGACAGGGCGGAGGCTACACCTTC.

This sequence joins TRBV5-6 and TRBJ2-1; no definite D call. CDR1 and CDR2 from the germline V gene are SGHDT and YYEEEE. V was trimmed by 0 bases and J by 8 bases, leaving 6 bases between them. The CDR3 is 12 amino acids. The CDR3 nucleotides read TGTGCCAGCAGCTTGGACACCGATGAGCAGTTCTTC. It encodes CASSLDTDEQFF.

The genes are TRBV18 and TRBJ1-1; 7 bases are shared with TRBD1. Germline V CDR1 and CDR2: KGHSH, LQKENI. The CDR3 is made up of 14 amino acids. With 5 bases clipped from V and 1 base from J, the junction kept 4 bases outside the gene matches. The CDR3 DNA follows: TGTGCCAGCTCAACCGGGACAGAGAACACTGAAGCTTTCTTT. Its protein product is CASSTGTENTEAFF.

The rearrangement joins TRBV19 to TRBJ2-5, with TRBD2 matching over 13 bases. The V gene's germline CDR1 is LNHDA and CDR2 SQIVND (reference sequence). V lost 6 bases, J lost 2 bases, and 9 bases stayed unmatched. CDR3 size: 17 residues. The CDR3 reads CASRPWGTSGIQETQYF. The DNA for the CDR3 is TGTGCCAGTAGGCCTTGGGGGACTAGCGGGATTCAAGAGACCCAGTACTTC.

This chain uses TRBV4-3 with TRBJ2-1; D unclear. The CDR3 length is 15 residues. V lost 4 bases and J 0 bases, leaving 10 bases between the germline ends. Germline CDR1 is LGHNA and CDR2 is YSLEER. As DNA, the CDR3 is TGCGCCAGCAGCCGTGACGGAAACTCCTACAATGAGCAGTTCTTC. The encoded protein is CASSRDGNSYNEQFF.

For the CDR3, the DNA is TGCGCCAGCAGCCGCAGGGGTAGCACAGATACGCAGTATTTT. Translating gives CASSRRGSTDTQYF. The genes are TRBV5-1 and TRBJ2-3; tentative D call: TRBD1 (6 bases). There are 14 residues in the CDR3. Germline V gives CDR1 SGHRS, CDR2 YFSETQ. Between the trimmed V and J ends, which lost 4 bases and 0 bases, there was a span of 9 bases.

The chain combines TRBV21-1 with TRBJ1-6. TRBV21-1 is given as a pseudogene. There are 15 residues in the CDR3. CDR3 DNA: TGTGCCAGCAGCAAAAGCTCGGGCGCTGGGGCACCCCTCCACTTT. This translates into CASSKSSGAGAPLHF.

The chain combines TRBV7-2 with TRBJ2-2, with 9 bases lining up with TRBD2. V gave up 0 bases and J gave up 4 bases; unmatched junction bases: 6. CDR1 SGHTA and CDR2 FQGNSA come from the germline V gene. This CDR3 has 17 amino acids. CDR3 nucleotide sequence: TGTGCCAGCAGCTTAGCGCGGGAGGGGGTGACCACCGGGGAGCTGTTTTTT. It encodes CASSLAREGVTTGELFF.

Here the CDR3 reads CASSAFSEQYF. CDR3 bases: TGCGCCAGCAGTGCTTTCTCCGAGCAGTACTTC. V and J are TRBV10-1 and TRBJ2-7; no clear D gene. Germline CDR1 and CDR2: WNHNN and SYGVQD (reference sequence). Trimming shortened V by 4 bases and J by 6 bases, and 7 bases separated the two germline ends. CDR3 length equals 11 residues.

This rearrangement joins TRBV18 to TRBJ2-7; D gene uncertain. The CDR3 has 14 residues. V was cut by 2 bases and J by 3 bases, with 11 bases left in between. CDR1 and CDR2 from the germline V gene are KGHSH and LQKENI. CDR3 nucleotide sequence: TGTGCCAGCTCACCAGGGTCTCAACTCTACGAGCAGTACTTC. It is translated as CASSPGSQLYEQYF. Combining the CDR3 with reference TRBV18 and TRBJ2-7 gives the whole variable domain NAGVMQNPRHLVRRRGQEARLRCSPMKGHSHVYWYRQLPEEGLKFMVYLQKENIIDESGMPKERFSAEFPKEGPSILRIQQVVRGDSAAYFCASSPGSQLYEQYFGPGTRLTVT.

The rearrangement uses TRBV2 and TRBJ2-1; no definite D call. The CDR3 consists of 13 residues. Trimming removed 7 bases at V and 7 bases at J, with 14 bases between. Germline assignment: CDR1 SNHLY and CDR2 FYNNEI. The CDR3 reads CASKPGELNEQFF. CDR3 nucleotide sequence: TGTGCCAGCAAACCGGGTGAATTAAATGAGCAGTTCTTC.

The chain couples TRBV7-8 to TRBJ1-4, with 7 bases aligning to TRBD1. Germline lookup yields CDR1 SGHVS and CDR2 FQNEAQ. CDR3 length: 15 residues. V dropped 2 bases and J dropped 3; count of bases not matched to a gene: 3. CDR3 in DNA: TGTGCCAGCAGCTTAACAGGGGCATCTAATGAAAAACTGTTTTTT. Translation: CASSLTGASNEKLFF.

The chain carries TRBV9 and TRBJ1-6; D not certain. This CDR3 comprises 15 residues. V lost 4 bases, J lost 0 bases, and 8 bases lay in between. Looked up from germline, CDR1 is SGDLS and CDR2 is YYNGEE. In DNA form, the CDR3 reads TGTGCCAGCAGCCCTCGCGCCTCCTATAATTCACCCCTCCACTTT. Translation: CASSPRASYNSPLHF.

The CDR3 loop is CASSLGLTYMNTEAFF. CDR3 bases: TGTGCCAGCAGCTTAGGCCTCACTTACATGAACACTGAAGCTTTCTTT. The genes are TRBV7-2 and TRBJ1-1; D is ambiguous. CDR3 length equals 16 residues. Germline lookup yields CDR1 SGHTA and CDR2 FQGNSA. V lost 1 base to trimming and J lost 0 bases, with 12 bases between them.

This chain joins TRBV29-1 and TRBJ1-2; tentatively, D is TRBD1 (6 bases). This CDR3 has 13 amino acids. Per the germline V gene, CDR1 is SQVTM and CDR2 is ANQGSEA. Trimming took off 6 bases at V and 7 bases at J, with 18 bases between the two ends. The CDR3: CSVDVRGAFGYTF. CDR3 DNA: TGCAGCGTAGACGTTCGGGGGGCGTTTGGCTACACCTTC.

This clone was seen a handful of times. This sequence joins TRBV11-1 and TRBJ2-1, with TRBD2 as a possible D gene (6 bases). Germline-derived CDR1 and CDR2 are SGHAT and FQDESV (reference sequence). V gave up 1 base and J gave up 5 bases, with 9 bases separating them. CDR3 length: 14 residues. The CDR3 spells CASSLGWRDNEQFF. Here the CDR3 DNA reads TGTGCCAGCAGCTTAGGTTGGAGGGACAATGAGCAGTTCTTC.

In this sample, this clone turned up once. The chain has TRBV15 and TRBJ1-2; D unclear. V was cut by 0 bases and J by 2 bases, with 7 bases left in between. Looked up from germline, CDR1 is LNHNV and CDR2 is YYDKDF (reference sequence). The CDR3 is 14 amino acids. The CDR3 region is CATSREKGNYGYTF. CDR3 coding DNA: TGTGCCACCAGCAGAGAGAAGGGCAACTATGGCTACACCTTC. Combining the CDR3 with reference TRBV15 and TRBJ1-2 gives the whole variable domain DAMVIQNPRYQVTQFGKPVTLSCSQTLNHNVMYWYQQKSSQAPKLLFHYYDKDFNNEADTPDNFQSRRPNTSFCFLDIRSPGLGDTAMYLCATSREKGNYGYTFGSGTRLTVV.

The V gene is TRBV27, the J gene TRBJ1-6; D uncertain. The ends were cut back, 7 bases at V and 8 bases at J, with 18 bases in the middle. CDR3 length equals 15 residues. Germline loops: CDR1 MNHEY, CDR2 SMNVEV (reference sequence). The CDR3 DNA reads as TGTGCCAGCACCCTGACCGACCCTAGTGATTCACCCCTCCACTTT. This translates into CASTLTDPSDSPLHF.

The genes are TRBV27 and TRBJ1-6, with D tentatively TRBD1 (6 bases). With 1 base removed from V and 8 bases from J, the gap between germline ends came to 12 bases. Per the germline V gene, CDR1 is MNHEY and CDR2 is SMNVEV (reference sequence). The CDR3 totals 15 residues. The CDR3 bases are TGTGCCAGCAGTTTATATGGCAGGGGTTATTCACCCCTCCACTTT. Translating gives CASSLYGRGYSPLHF.

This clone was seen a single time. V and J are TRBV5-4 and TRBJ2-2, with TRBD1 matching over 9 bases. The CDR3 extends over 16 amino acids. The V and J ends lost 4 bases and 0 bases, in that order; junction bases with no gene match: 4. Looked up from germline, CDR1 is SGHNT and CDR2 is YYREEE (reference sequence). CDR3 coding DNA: TGTGCCAGCAGCAGGAGACAGGGGGCGAACACCGGGGAGCTGTTTTTT. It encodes CASSRRQGANTGELFF. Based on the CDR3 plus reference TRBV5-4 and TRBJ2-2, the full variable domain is ETGVTQSPTHLIKTRGQQVTLRCSSQSGHNTVSWYQQALGQGPQFIFQYYREEENGRGNFPPRFSGLQFPNYSSELNVNALELDDSALYLCASSRRQGANTGELFFGEGSRLTVL.

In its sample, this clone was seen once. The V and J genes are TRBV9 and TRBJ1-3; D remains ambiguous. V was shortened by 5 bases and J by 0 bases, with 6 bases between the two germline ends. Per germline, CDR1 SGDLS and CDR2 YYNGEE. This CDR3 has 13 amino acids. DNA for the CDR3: TGTGCCAGCAGTGTGACCTCTGGAAACACCATATATTTT. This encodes CASSVTSGNTIYF.